This T cell receptor beta chain was observed in a study of T cell repertoires in cytomegalovirus infection. Study in general: Indications came from public TCR beta signatures; they pointed to CMV infection and to a matching HLA type.

This CDR3 spans 15 amino acids. The junction had 9 bases not matched to a gene; V was cut back by 7 bases and J by 4 bases. The germline V gene has CDR1 MNHEY and CDR2 SVGEGT. This clonotype has only a few counts. Antigen unknown. Each CDR3 protein is one row after TCRdb ran MiXCR on the reads. The sample contains about 700,000 distinct CDR3 sequences, roughly 36% of which appear only once. The clonotype originates from a human donor in good health (CMV status not recorded). Some clones in this sample may be carry-over from other donors' samples. J is TRBJ2-3 and V is TRBV6-2 or TRBV6-3; TRBD2 agrees at 9 bases. The sequencing used cultured PBMCs, collected from culture after CMV antigen stimulation. CDR3 amino acids: CASTRGGRAADTQYF. Written as DNA, the CDR3 is TGTGCCAGCACCCGCGGCGGGAGGGCCGCAGATACGCAGTATTTT.